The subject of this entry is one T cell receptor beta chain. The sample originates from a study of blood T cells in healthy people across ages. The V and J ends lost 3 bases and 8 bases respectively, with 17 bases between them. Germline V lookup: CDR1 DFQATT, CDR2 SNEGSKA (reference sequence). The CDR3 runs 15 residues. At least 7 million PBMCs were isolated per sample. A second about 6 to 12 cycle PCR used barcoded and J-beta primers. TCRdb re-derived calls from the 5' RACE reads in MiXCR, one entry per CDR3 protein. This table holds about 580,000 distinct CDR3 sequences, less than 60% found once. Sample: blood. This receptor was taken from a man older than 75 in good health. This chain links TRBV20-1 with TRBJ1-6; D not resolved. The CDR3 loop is CSASGGVAPDSPLHF. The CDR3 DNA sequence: TGCAGTGCTAGTGGTGGGGTGGCTCCGGATTCACCCCTCCACTTT.